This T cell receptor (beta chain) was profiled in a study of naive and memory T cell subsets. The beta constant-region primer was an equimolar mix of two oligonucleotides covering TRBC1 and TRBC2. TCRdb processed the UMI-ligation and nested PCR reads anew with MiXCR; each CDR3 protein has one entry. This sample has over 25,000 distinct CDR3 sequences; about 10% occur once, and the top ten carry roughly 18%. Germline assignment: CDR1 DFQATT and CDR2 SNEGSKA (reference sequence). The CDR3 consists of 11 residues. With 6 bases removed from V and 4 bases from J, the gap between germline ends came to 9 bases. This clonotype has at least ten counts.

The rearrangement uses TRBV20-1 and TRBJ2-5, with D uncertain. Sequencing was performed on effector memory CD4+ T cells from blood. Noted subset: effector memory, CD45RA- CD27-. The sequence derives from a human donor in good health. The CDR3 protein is CSAPELETQYF. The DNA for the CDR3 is TGCAGTGCGCCAGAATTAGAGACCCAGTACTTC.